The present TCR beta chain was sequenced within a study of T cells in Graves' hyperthyroidism and ophthalmopathy. Study summary: Prior to any treatment, at the point of initial diagnosis, peripheral blood was collected.

The CDR3 contains 14 residues. Trimming pared 6 bases from V and 0 bases from J, leaving 11 bases between. From germline, CDR1 is MNHEY and CDR2 SVGAGI. This clonotype occurred many times. Amplified TCR beta CDR3 regions derived from RNA transcripts. A set of HTBI primers served as the primers for a first-round RT-PCR of the TCR CDR3. Using its own MiXCR run on the multiplex PCR reads, TCRdb lists one record per CDR3 protein. Here the sample spans 450,000 to 650,000 distinct CDR3 sequences, roughly 20% being singletons. If no ophthalmopathy progression occurred within 18 months, Graves' hyperthyroidism was stable. Each diagnosis drew on symptoms, thyroxine, TRAb, thyroid ultrasound and orbital computed tomography findings.

The rearrangement uses TRBV6-5 and TRBJ1-1; possibly TRBD1 for D (6 bases). The sequenced sample consisted of blood. The receptor's source is a man aged 18 to 29 with Graves' hyperthyroidism. DNA for the CDR3: TGTGCCAGCAGCCCAGGGGTTTTGAACACTGAAGCTTTCTTT. It translates to CASSPGVLNTEAFF.